The present T cell receptor beta chain was sequenced within a study of tumor-infiltrating lymphocytes in primary liver carcinoma. Germline V gene data show CDR1 as LGHNA and CDR2 as YNFKEQ. The CDR3 contains 15 residues. This clonotype has only a few counts. One junction end does not reproduce the germline sequence, and a read error may be involved. The researchers obtained blood RNA from unsorted whole blood and also extracted germline DNA. It was before surgery that approximately 4 milliliters of peripheral blood were collected. The investigators made TCR beta cDNA from approximately 0.5 ug total RNA, using a constant-region primer. Libraries for TCR beta were built through three nested multiplex PCR rounds, which together made up a slightly modified ARM-PCR procedure. In the first two PCR rounds, TRBV1-TRBV30 forward primers were paired with a C-beta reverse primer, and each round lasted about 9 cycles. TCRdb re-called the multiplex PCR reads through MiXCR, storing one row per CDR3 protein. This table holds about 200,000 distinct CDR3 sequences, roughly 61% found once.

The chain employs TRBV4-2 and TRBJ1-1; D gene unclear. This TCR derives from a woman in her sixties or seventies with primary liver carcinoma and hepatitis B virus infection. The sample consisted of peripheral blood. The DNA of the CDR3 is TGTGCCAACAGCCGCCGAGGCGAGGGAGGGACTGAAGCTTTCTTT. It codes for CANSRRGEGGTEAFF.